This TCR beta chain was profiled in a study of shared clonotypes between healthy human individuals. Study-wide background: A donor's plate count was three for CD4 naive and three for CD4 memory; CD8 naive had two and CD8 memory one. Whole-study findings and limits: Shared clonotypes: 4.5% to 6% naive CD4, around 3.4% naive CD8, over 2% memory CD4, 0.4% to 0.45% memory CD8.

To note about this clone: The target antigen is unknown.

V lost 4 bases, J lost 2 bases, and 8 bases stayed unmatched. Germline V lookup: CDR1 SEHNR, CDR2 FQNEAQ (reference sequence). The CDR3 is 16 residues long. Sequencing was performed with immunoSEQ multiplex PCR; in TCRdb, only in-frame clones are kept and a portion is missing. The profile shows around 1.5 million clones, 95% to 99% of them singletons. The study enrolled healthy HIV-negative adults without recent acute infections or vaccinations as donors. Sequenced input: naive CD4+ T cells sorted from blood. The subset: CD45RA+ positively selected. V is TRBV7-9 and J is TRBJ2-1, with 7 bases aligning to TRBD2. This TCR derives from a man under 40 in good health. The CDR3 DNA reads as TGTGCCAGCAGCTCACATAGGGAGGGCACCTACAATGAGCAGTTCTTC. Protein sequence: CASSSHREGTYNEQFF.